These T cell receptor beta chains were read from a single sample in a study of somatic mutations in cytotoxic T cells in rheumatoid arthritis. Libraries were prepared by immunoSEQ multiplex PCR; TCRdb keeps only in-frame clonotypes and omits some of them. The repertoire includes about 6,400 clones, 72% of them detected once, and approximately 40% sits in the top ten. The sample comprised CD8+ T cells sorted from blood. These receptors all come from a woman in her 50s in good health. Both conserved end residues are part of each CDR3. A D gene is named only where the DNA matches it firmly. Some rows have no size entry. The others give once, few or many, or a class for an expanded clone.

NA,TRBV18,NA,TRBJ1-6,CASSPGYSYNSPLHF,TGTGCCAGCTCACCCGGGTACTCCTATAATTCACCCCTCCACTTT
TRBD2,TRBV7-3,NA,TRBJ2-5,CASRSGTSGSETQYF,TGTGCCAGCAGATCCGGGACTAGCGGTTCCGAGACCCAGTACTTC
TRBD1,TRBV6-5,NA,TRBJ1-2,CASSLGTGYGYTF,TGTGCCAGCAGTTTGGGGACAGGGTACGGCTACACCTTC
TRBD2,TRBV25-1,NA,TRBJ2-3,CASSRGGASSTDTQYF,TGTGCCAGCAGTCGGGGAGGGGCTTCAAGCACAGATACGCAGTATTTT
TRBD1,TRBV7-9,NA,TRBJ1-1,CASSFRQGQNTEAFF,TGTGCCAGCAGCTTTCGACAGGGGCAGAACACTGAAGCTTTCTTT
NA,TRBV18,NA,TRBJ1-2,CASLGEGSMGYTF,TGTGCCAGCCTCGGGGAGGGGAGCATGGGCTACACCTTC
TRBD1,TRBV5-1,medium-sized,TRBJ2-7,CASSLAGQGVHEQYF,TGCGCCAGCAGCTTGGCTGGACAGGGGGTCCACGAGCAGTACTTC
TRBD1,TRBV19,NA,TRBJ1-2,CASIPRDSYGYTF,TGTGCCAGTATACCCCGGGACAGCTATGGCTACACCTTC
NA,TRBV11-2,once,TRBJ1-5,CASSLEGQYNQPQHF,TGTGCCAGCAGCTTAGAGGGGCAGTACAATCAGCCCCAGCATTTT
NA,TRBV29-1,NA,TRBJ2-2,CSVAPGGRNTGELFF,TGCAGCGTTGCTCCGGGGGGCAGAAACACCGGGGAGCTGTTTTTT
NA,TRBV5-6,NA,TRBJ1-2,CASSYGDTPYYGYTF,TGTGCCAGCAGCTATGGGGACACACCTTACTATGGCTACACCTTC
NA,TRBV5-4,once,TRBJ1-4,CASSFRQSNEKLFF,TGTGCCAGCAGCTTTCGACAGTCTAATGAAAAACTGTTTTTT
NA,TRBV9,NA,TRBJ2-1,CASSVIGAVNNEQFF,TGTGCCAGCAGCGTAATTGGAGCGGTGAACAATGAGCAGTTCTTC
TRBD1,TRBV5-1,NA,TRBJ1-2,CASSLGGADGYTF,TGCGCCAGCAGCTTAGGGGGCGCGGATGGCTACACCTTC
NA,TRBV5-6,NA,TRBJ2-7,CASSSLSYEQYF,TGTGCCAGCAGCTCACTTTCCTACGAGCAGTACTTC
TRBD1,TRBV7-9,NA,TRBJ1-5,CASSSGGADQPQHF,TGTGCCAGCAGCTCAGGGGGCGCCGATCAGCCCCAGCATTTT
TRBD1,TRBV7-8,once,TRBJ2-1,CASSLGDRGGRDEQFF,TGTGCCAGCAGCCTAGGAGACAGGGGCGGGCGGGATGAGCAGTTCTTC
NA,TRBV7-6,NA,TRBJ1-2,CASSRAGRGYGYTF,TGTGCCAGCAGCCGAGCGGGGAGGGGCTATGGCTACACCTTC
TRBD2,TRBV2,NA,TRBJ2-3,CASSEGASGTSTDTQYF,TGTGCCAGCAGTGAGGGGGCTAGCGGGACTAGCACAGATACGCAGTATTTT
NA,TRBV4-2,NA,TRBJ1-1,CASSQAAGNTEAFF,TGTGCCAGCAGCCAAGCGGCGGGGAACACTGAAGCTTTCTTT
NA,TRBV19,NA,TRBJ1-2,CASSSRDSRGGYTF,TGTGCCAGTAGTTCCCGGGACTCCCGCGGAGGCTACACCTTC
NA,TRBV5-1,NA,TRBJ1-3,CASSPAGGGARIGGNTIYF,TGCGCCAGCAGCCCCGCTGGAGGGGGGGCGCGGATCGGTGGAAACACCATATATTTT
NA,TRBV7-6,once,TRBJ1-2,CASSLSPGNYGYTF,TGTGCCAGCAGCTTAAGTCCAGGCAACTATGGCTACACCTTC
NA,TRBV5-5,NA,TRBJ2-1,CASSPGEQSSDEQFF,TGTGCCAGCAGCCCCGGTGAACAGTCGTCCGATGAGCAGTTCTTC
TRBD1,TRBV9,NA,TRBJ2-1,CASSAAYRGNEQFF,TGTGCCAGCAGCGCCGCATACAGGGGCAATGAGCAGTTCTTC
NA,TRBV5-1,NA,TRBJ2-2,CASSLPQNTGELFF,TGCGCCAGCAGCTTGCCACAGAACACCGGGGAGCTGTTTTTT
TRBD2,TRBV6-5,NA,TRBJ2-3,CASSPDRGVTDTQYF,TGTGCCAGCAGTCCGGACCGGGGGGTCACAGATACGCAGTATTTT
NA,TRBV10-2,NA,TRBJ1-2,CASSEPGGAGYGYTF,TGCGCCAGCAGTGAACCGGGGGGGGCGGGCTATGGCTACACCTTC
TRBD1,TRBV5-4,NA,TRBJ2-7,CASSTGQGVEQYF,TGTGCCAGCAGCACGGGACAGGGCGTCGAGCAGTACTTC
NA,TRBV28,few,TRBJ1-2,CASSLGRGSYGYTF,TGTGCCAGCAGTTTGGGTAGGGGCAGCTATGGCTACACCTTC
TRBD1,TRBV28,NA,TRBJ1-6,CASRAGQGGNSPLHF,TGTGCCAGCAGAGCCGGACAGGGGGGCAATTCACCCCTCCACTTT
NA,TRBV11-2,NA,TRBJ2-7,CASSLGQGSEQYF,TGTGCCAGCAGCTTAGGGCAGGGCAGCGAGCAGTACTTC
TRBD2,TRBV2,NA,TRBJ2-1,CASKGLAGGSEQFF,TGTGCCAGCAAGGGACTAGCGGGGGGGAGTGAGCAGTTCTTC
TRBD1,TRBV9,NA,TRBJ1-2,CASSVETGMANYGYTF,TGTGCCAGCAGCGTAGAGACAGGGATGGCTAACTATGGCTACACCTTC
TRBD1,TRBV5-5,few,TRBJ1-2,CASSFYRGWTVGYTF,TGTGCCAGCAGCTTTTACAGGGGGTGGACTGTGGGCTACACCTTC
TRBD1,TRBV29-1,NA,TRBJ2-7,CSARAGTENEQYF,TGCAGCGCCAGGGCCGGGACAGAAAACGAGCAGTACTTC
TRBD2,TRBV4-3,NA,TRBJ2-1,CASSQEGAGGPNEQFF,TGCGCCAGCAGCCAAGAGGGGGCGGGGGGGCCTAATGAGCAGTTCTTC
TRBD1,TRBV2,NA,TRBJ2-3,CASMEGTVLSDTQYF,TGTGCCAGCATGGAAGGGACAGTCTTGTCAGATACGCAGTATTTT
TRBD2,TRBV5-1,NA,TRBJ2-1,CASSMGGVEQFF,TGCGCCAGCAGCATGGGGGGGGTAGAGCAGTTCTTC
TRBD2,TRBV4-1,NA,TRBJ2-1,CASSQLLAGSYNEQFF,TGCGCCAGCAGCCAACTACTAGCGGGCTCCTACAATGAGCAGTTCTTC
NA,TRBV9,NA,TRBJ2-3,CASSFKGGTDTQYF,TGTGCCAGCAGCTTTAAAGGGGGCACAGATACGCAGTATTTT
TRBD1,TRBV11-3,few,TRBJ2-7,CASSPRDRSPYEQYF,TGTGCCAGCAGCCCCCGGGACAGAAGCCCCTACGAGCAGTACTTC
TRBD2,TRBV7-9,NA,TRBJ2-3,CASSSSGDKTDTQYF,TGTGCCAGCAGCTCAAGCGGGGATAAGACAGATACGCAGTATTTT
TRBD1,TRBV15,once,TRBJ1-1,CATSGLGQGTLNTEAFF,TGTGCCACCAGCGGTTTGGGACAGGGGACCTTGAACACTGAAGCTTTCTTT
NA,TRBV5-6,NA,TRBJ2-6,CASSLDPDSLSGANVLTF,TGTGCCAGCAGCTTGGATCCAGACAGCTTATCTGGGGCCAACGTCCTGACTTTC
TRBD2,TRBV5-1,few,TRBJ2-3,CASSPRAGGEVATQYF,TGCGCCAGCAGCCCCAGAGCGGGGGGCGAAGTCGCTACGCAGTATTTT
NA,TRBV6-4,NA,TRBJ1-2,CASRVGRQGDYGYTF,TGTGCCAGCAGAGTGGGGAGACAAGGCGACTATGGCTACACCTTC
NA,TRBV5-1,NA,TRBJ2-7,CASSPDSYEQYF,TGCGCCAGCAGCCCAGACAGTTACGAGCAGTACTTC
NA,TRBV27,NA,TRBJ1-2,CASSLFPAQGPYGYTF,TGTGCCAGCAGTTTATTCCCAGCACAGGGTCCCTATGGCTACACCTTC
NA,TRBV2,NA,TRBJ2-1,CAGRSGYNEQFF,TGTGCCGGTAGATCGGGGTACAATGAGCAGTTCTTC